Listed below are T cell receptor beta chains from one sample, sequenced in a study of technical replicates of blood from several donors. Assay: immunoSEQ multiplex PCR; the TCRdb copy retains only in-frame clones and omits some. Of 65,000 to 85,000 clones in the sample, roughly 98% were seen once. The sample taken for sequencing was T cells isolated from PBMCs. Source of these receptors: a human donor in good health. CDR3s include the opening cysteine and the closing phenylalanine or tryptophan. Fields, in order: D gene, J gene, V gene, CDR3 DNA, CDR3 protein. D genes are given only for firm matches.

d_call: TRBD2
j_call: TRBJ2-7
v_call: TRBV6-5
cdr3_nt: TGTGCCACATGGACTAGCGGACTACGGGGCGAGCAGTACTTC
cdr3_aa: CATWTSGLRGEQYF

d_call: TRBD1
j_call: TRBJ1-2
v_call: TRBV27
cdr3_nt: TGTGCCAGCGCCGTTCAGGGGGTAGCTGGCTACACCTTC
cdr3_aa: CASAVQGVAGYTF

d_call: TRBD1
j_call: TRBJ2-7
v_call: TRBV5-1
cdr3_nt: TGCGCCAGCAGCCCTAATCCGGGACAGACCTACGAGCAGTACTTC
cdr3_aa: CASSPNPGQTYEQYF

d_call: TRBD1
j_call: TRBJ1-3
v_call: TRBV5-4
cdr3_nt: TGTGCCAGCAGCTTGGTCCCCGACAGGGATGGAAACACCATATATTTT
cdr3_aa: CASSLVPDRDGNTIYF

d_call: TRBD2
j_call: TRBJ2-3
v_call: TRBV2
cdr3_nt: TGTGCCAGCAGGGGGGGACTAGCATATGATACGCAGTATTTT
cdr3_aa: CASRGGLAYDTQYF

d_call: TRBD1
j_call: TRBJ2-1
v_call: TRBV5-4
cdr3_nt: TGTGCCAGCAGCTTCTCCGGGACAGGCTACTACAATGAGCAGTTCTTC
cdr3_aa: CASSFSGTGYYNEQFF

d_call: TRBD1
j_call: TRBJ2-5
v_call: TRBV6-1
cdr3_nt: TGTGCCAGCAGCCAGGACAGGGTCGGAGAGACCCAGTACTTC
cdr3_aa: CASSQDRVGETQYF

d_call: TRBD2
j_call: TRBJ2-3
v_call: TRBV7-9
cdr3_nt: TGTGCCAGCAGCCTGGGACTAGCGGGAGAACATACGCAGTATTTT
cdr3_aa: CASSLGLAGEHTQYF

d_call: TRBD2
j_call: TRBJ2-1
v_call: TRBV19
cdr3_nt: TGTGCCAGTAGTTCCCTAGCGGGGGACGGGGATGAGCAGTTCTTC
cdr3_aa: CASSSLAGDGDEQFF

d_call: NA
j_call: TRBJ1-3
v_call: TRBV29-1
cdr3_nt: TGCAGCGTTATCGACGACAGCCGTGGAAACACCATATATTTT
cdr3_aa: CSVIDDSRGNTIYF

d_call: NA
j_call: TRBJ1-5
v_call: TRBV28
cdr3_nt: TGTGCCAGCAGTCCAGCGGGGGAGGTCAATCAGCCCCAGCATTTT
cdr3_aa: CASSPAGEVNQPQHF

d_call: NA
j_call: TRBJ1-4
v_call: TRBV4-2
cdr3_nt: TGTGCCAGCAGCCAAGAGGCAGGGACTAATGAAAAACTGTTTTTT
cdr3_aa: CASSQEAGTNEKLFF

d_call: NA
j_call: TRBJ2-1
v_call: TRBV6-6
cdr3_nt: TGTGCCAGCAGTTACTCCAGCGATGAGCAGTTCTTC
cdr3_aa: CASSYSSDEQFF

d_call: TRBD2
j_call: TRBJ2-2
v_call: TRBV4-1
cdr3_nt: TGCGCCAGCAGCCAAGATTTGACTAGCGGGGGGCTGAACACCGGGGAGCTGTTTTTT
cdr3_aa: CASSQDLTSGGLNTGELFF

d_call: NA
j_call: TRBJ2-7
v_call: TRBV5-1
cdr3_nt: TGCGCCAGCAGCTTCAGGGGTGGCCCCATCTACGAGCAGTACTTC
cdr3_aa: CASSFRGGPIYEQYF

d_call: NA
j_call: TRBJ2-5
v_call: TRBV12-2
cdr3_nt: TGTGCAAGTCGCCAGCGGGACGATCAAGAGACCCAGTACTTC
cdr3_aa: CASRQRDDQETQYF

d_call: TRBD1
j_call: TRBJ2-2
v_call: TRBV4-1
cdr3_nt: TGCGCCAGCAGCACCCCGACAGGGGGCCCCGGGGAGCTGTTTTTT
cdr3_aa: CASSTPTGGPGELFF